Listed below are T cell receptor beta chains from one sample, sequenced in a study of blood T cells in healthy people across ages. MiXCR, applied by TCRdb to the 5' RACE reads, yields one record per CDR3 protein. The data hold around 800,000 distinct CDR3 sequences, with roughly 24% observed a single time. A further study also used this sample, focusing on T cells of mothers and their children.

Specimen: blood. Receptors were obtained from a boy younger than 18 in good health. The CDR3 runs from the conserved cysteine through the conserved F or W. Not all rows give a size; the values are once, few, many and, for expanded clones, a class.

clone_size: few
v_call: TRBV7-9
j_call: TRBJ1-6
cdr3_aa: CASSLAAGIGSPLHF

clone_size: -
v_call: TRBV20-1
j_call: -
cdr3_aa: CSAKNTNHEQYF

clone_size: -
v_call: TRBV11-2
j_call: TRBJ2-1
cdr3_aa: CASSLLAGGFEQFF

clone_size: -
v_call: TRBV7-3
j_call: TRBJ2-1
cdr3_aa: CASRRTSGTYNEQFF

clone_size: few
v_call: TRBV3-1
j_call: TRBJ2-1
cdr3_aa: CASSQLIAGSPSYNEQFF

clone_size: -
v_call: TRBV5-6
j_call: TRBJ1-2
cdr3_aa: CASSSLDTYGYTF

clone_size: few
v_call: TRBV6-2/TRBV6-3
j_call: TRBJ1-5
cdr3_aa: CASSYSPGVQSSNQPQHF

clone_size: -
v_call: TRBV25-1
j_call: TRBJ1-2
cdr3_aa: CASSDRPTYGGYTF

clone_size: -
v_call: TRBV4-1
j_call: -
cdr3_aa: CASSRGGSAQFF

clone_size: -
v_call: TRBV9
j_call: TRBJ2-5
cdr3_aa: CASSVTPGYQETQYF

clone_size: -
v_call: TRBV2
j_call: TRBJ2-7
cdr3_aa: CASKTGTGTYEQYF

clone_size: few
v_call: TRBV6-2/TRBV6-3
j_call: TRBJ1-2
cdr3_aa: CASSYSPRAGYTF

clone_size: few
v_call: TRBV29-1
j_call: TRBJ2-5
cdr3_aa: CSVRVEQETQYF

clone_size: -
v_call: TRBV2
j_call: TRBJ1-4
cdr3_aa: CASRDTPKQVEKLFF

clone_size: few
v_call: TRBV7-8
j_call: TRBJ1-1
cdr3_aa: CASSSPGGREAFF

clone_size: few
v_call: TRBV18
j_call: TRBJ1-2
cdr3_aa: CASSLSGTAYGYTF

clone_size: -
v_call: TRBV6-2/TRBV6-3
j_call: -
cdr3_aa: CATQEGAEFPYEQYF

clone_size: -
v_call: TRBV28
j_call: TRBJ1-6
cdr3_aa: CASSLPQGIPLSYNSPLHF

clone_size: few
v_call: TRBV20-1
j_call: TRBJ2-4
cdr3_aa: CSARGTPTRTSGEADIQYF

clone_size: few
v_call: TRBV11-2
j_call: TRBJ2-1
cdr3_aa: CASSLDPQTRYNEQFF

clone_size: few
v_call: TRBV6-6
j_call: TRBJ1-2
cdr3_aa: CASSFRQANYGYTF

clone_size: -
v_call: TRBV5-1
j_call: TRBJ2-3
cdr3_aa: CASSLVLSASGTDTQYF

clone_size: few
v_call: TRBV29-1
j_call: TRBJ1-4
cdr3_aa: CSVGRTATNEKLFF

clone_size: few
v_call: TRBV7-6
j_call: TRBJ2-7
cdr3_aa: CASSRIMGLYEQYF

clone_size: few
v_call: TRBV25-1
j_call: TRBJ2-5
cdr3_aa: CASSECLLAGRRETQYF